This is a list of T cell receptor beta chains from one sample in a study of blood T cells in healthy people across ages. TCRdb fed the 5' RACE reads into MiXCR, producing one record per CDR3 protein. The table shows hundreds of thousands of distinct CDR3 sequences, with about 49% occurring only once. Sequencing used blood. All receptors come from a man between 60 and 75 years old in good health. Both conserved end residues are part of each CDR3. D genes are given only for firm matches. Expanded clones get a size class; other rows say once, few or many, or leave the size out.

j_call | v_call | clone_size | d_call | cdr3_nt | cdr3_aa
TRBJ2-7 | TRBV11-2 | NA | NA | TGTGCCAGCAGCTCCGCGAGGGGCAATGGCGAGCAGTACTTC | CASSSARGNGEQYF
TRBJ2-7 | TRBV3-1 | NA | NA | TGTGCCAGCAGTCAAGCACAAGGCAGGGCGGGCGAGCAGTACTTC | CASSQAQGRAGEQYF
TRBJ2-7 | TRBV15 | NA | TRBD2 | TGTGCCACCAGCAGAGATCAACTAGCGGGGGGATACGAGCAGTACTTC | CATSRDQLAGGYEQYF
TRBJ2-7 | TRBV4-3 | once | NA | TGCGCCAGCAGCCCCCGAGAAGGGCTAGCCTACAATGAGCAGTACTTC | CASSPREGLAYNEQYF
TRBJ2-3 | TRBV6-4 | many | NA | TGTGCCAGCAGTGCAGATAGCACAGATACGCAGTATTTT | CASSADSTDTQYF
TRBJ2-5 | TRBV6-2/TRBV6-3 | NA | TRBD2 | TGTGCCAGCAGTCCATCGCGGGGGGGCCGTGAGACCCAGTACTTC | CASSPSRGGRETQYF
TRBJ2-3 | TRBV5-1 | NA | NA | TGCGCCTCCCGGGGGAGAAGCAATGGAGATACGCAGTATTTT | CASRGRSNGDTQYF
TRBJ1-2 | TRBV18 | NA | TRBD1 | TGTGCCAGCTCACCTGCGGACAGGGCCATCACCTTC | CASSPADRAITF
TRBJ2-1 | TRBV15 | NA | NA | TGTGCCACGAGCAGGGGCTCCTACAATGAGCAGTTCTTC | CATSRGSYNEQFF
TRBJ2-7 | TRBV5-5 | NA | NA | TGTGCCAGCAGCCACGCCGGCTACGAGCAGTACTTC | CASSHAGYEQYF
TRBJ2-2 | TRBV7-2 | NA | TRBD2 | TGTGCCAGCAGCTTAGTGGTTAGCGGGACCGGGGAGCTGTTTTTT | CASSLVVSGTGELFF
TRBJ2-1 | TRBV14 | NA | TRBD1 | TGTGCCAGCAGCCGGACAGGCTCCAGCTCCTACAATGAGCAGTTCTTC | CASSRTGSSSYNEQFF
TRBJ2-7 | TRBV7-2 | few | TRBD1 | TGTGCCAGCAGCGGAACGGGACAGGGGTACGAGCAGTACTTC | CASSGTGQGYEQYF
TRBJ2-3 | TRBV11-2 | NA | NA | TGTGCCAGCAGCTTAGTAGGGGGAAGCACAGATACGCAGTATTTT | CASSLVGGSTDTQYF
TRBJ2-7 | TRBV27 | NA | TRBD1 | TGTGCCAGCAGTAAGGACAGGGGGAGGCGAAATTCCTACGAGCAGTACTTC | CASSKDRGRRNSYEQYF
TRBJ2-1 | TRBV6-2/TRBV6-3 | few | NA | TGTGCCAGCAGTTACCCCGGGAGATATGAGCAGTTCTTC | CASSYPGRYEQFF
TRBJ2-7 | TRBV6-2/TRBV6-3 | NA | NA | TGTGCCAGCACGGACCCCACCTACGAGCAGTACTTC | CASTDPTYEQYF
TRBJ2-1 | TRBV14 | few | NA | TGTGCCAGCAGCCCCCCCGGGACAACGGCAAATGAGCAGTTCTTC | CASSPPGTTANEQFF
TRBJ2-6 | TRBV7-9 | many | NA | TGTGCCAGCAGCAATCCTAATTTAGGGGCCAACGTCCTGACTTTC | CASSNPNLGANVLTF
TRBJ1-1 | TRBV7-2 | few | NA | TGTGCCAGCAGCATTTCTCAGGGGAACACTGAAGCTTTCTTT | CASSISQGNTEAFF
TRBJ2-4 | TRBV7-2 | NA | NA | TGTGCCAGCAGCTTAGTAAGATGGAGCGTAGCCAAAAACATTCAGTACTTC | CASSLVRWSVAKNIQYF
TRBJ2-3 | TRBV2 | few | TRBD1 | TGTGCCAGCAGCGCGACAGGGTGGAAGACAGATACGCAGTATTTT | CASSATGWKTDTQYF
TRBJ2-5 | TRBV5-1 | few | TRBD2 | TGCGCCAGCAGCTACGGGACTAGCGGGGGACAAGAGACCCAGTACTTC | CASSYGTSGGQETQYF
TRBJ2-1 | TRBV29-1 | NA | NA | TGCAGCGTTGGAGCCACCTCCTACAATGAGCAGTTCTTC | CSVGATSYNEQFF
TRBJ2-7 | TRBV7-2 | NA | NA | TGTGCCAGCAGCTTAGAGGCAGGGAGCCACGAGCAGTACTTC | CASSLEAGSHEQYF
TRBJ2-3 | TRBV20-1 | few | NA | TGCAGTGCTACCTACGACATAACAGATACGCAGTATTTT | CSATYDITDTQYF
TRBJ2-3 | TRBV25-1 | many | NA | TGTGCCAGCAGTGAATCCCCTAGCACAGATACGCAGTATTTT | CASSESPSTDTQYF
TRBJ2-1 | TRBV5-1 | few | NA | TGCGCCAGCAGCCACCAAGGACAAGCCTCCTACAATGAGCAGTTCTTC | CASSHQGQASYNEQFF
TRBJ2-1 | TRBV2 | NA | NA | TGTGCCAGCAGGCCCACTAGGAATGAGCAGTTCTTC | CASRPTRNEQFF
TRBJ2-3 | TRBV5-1 | NA | NA | TGCGCCAGCAGCTTGGGACAGATCCCCCTGACAGATACGCAGTATTTT | CASSLGQIPLTDTQYF
TRBJ2-5 | TRBV6-2/TRBV6-3 | few | NA | TGTGCCAGCAGTTACGGGGCGCCCAGGATTCCAGAGACCCAGTACTTC | CASSYGAPRIPETQYF
TRBJ2-1 | TRBV4-3 | many | TRBD2 | TGCGCCAGCAGCCAAGAGCCCCCGACTAGCCACTCCTACAATGAGCAGTTCTTC | CASSQEPPTSHSYNEQFF
TRBJ2-7 | TRBV7-9 | NA | TRBD1 | TGTGCCAGCAGGCAAACCGGGACAGGGGGCAACGAGCAGTACTTC | CASRQTGTGGNEQYF
TRBJ1-2 | TRBV6-2/TRBV6-3 | few | NA | TGTGCCAGCAGTTACCTGGATGGGAATGGCTACACCTTC | CASSYLDGNGYTF
TRBJ2-5 | TRBV27 | NA | NA | TGTGCCAGCAGTTTTGCAGGGCGAGAGACCCAGTACTTC | CASSFAGRETQYF
TRBJ2-7 | TRBV20-1 | NA | NA | TGCAGTGCTCTGACAGGTCTCAAGGCCTACGAGCAGTACTTC | CSALTGLKAYEQYF
TRBJ2-7 | TRBV27 | NA | TRBD1 | TGTGCCAGCAGGACAGGGATCTCCTACGAGCAGTACTTC | CASRTGISYEQYF
TRBJ2-1 | TRBV4-2 | few | TRBD1 | TGTGCCAGCAGCCAAGGGACAGGGGACGATGAGCAGTTCTTC | CASSQGTGDDEQFF
TRBJ2-3 | TRBV27 | few | TRBD2 | TGTGCCAGCAGTCCCTCTGCGGGAGGCGTCACAGATACGCAGTATTTT | CASSPSAGGVTDTQYF
TRBJ2-7 | TRBV20-1 | NA | NA | TGCAGTGCGCGGCCCCCCAAGGGGTCCTACGAGCAGTACTTC | CSARPPKGSYEQYF
TRBJ1-5 | TRBV7-2 | once | NA | TGTGCCAGCAGGCGTCAGAATCAGCTCCAGCATTTT | CASRRQNQLQHF
TRBJ1-2 | TRBV4-2 | many | NA | TGTGCCAGCACCTCATTGGGAGGGAACTATGGCTACACCTTC | CASTSLGGNYGYTF